This T cell receptor beta chain stems from a study of cytomegalovirus exposure and HLA in healthy donors. PCR involved 60 Vbeta and 13 Jbeta primers. Libraries were prepared by immunoSEQ multiplex PCR; TCRdb keeps only in-frame clonotypes and omits some of them. Among around 90,000 clones listed, 81% were seen once. CDR1 KGHSH and CDR2 LQKENI come from the germline V gene. The germline V and J ends were trimmed by 3 bases and 3 bases, with 9 bases remaining between them. CDR3 length: 14 residues. Source material: PBMCs. The chain joins TRBV18 to TRBJ2-1, with D tentatively TRBD1 (6 bases). The sequence came from a human donor in good health. The CDR3 region is CASSPKGVYNEQFF. DNA of the CDR3: TGTGCCAGCTCACCGAAGGGGGTCTACAATGAGCAGTTCTTC.